The clone carrying this T cell receptor (beta chain) was picked up a small number of times. Its specificity is unknown. The sample comes from a study of response to subunit inactivated influenza vaccine. Study conclusions and caveats: Authors suggested few new T cells are recruited by each seasonal influenza vaccination.

MiXCR, applied by TCRdb to the RT-PCR reads, yields one record per CDR3 protein. The sample consists of 650,000 or so distinct CDR3 sequences, approximately 14% of them appearing once. Germline CDR1 MGHDK, CDR2 SYGVNS. CDR3 size: 15 residues. J lost 3 bases, V lost 6 bases, and 6 bases had no gene match. This TCR was sampled from a man aged 50 to 60 who received an inactivated influenza vaccine. Sequences were derived from PBMCs from blood, sampled about 14 days before vaccination. The chain couples TRBV25-1 to TRBJ2-1, with TRBD2 identical over 9 bases. The CDR3 sequence is CASSLAGSLYNEQFF. The CDR3 DNA follows: TGTGCCAGCAGCCTAGCGGGGTCCCTCTACAATGAGCAGTTCTTC.